The 13 T cell receptor beta chains below were found in one sample sequenced in a study of identical twins. MiXCR, run by TCRdb on the 5' RACE reads, gives a single entry per CDR3 protein. The profile shows nearly 250,000 distinct CDR3 sequences, roughly 7% of them singletons. These data were also reused for a study on yellow fever vaccine responses in identical twins.

Sequencing used memory (CD45RO+) T cells sorted from blood. The receptors come from a woman younger than 30 in good health.

This clonotype was counted a few times. This rearrangement joins TRBV28 to TRBJ2-1, with a tentative D call TRBD2 (6 bases). The CDR3 is 19 amino acids. V was trimmed by 6 bases and J by 3 bases, leaving 27 bases between them. Germline CDR1 is MDHEN and CDR2 is SYDVKM. The CDR3 spells CASSPTLLTSPTVYNEQFF. The CDR3 DNA reads as TGTGCCAGCAGCCCAACCCTTTTAACTAGCCCCACCGTCTACAATGAGCAGTTCTTC. The entire variable domain, with the rest obtained from reference TRBV28 and TRBJ2-1, is as follows: DVKVTQSSRYLVKRTGEKVFLECVQDMDHENMFWYRQDPGLGLRLIYFSYDVKMKEKGDIPEGYSVSREKKERFSLILESASTNQTSMYLCASSPTLLTSPTVYNEQFFGPGTRLTVL.

This clonotype was detected only a few times. V usage is TRBV5-1 and J usage is TRBJ1-1, with a possible D match to TRBD1 (6 bases). This CDR3 contains 16 residues. Trimming pared 0 bases from V and 10 bases from J, leaving 22 bases between. The V gene's germline CDR1 is SGHRS and CDR2 YFSETQ. The CDR3 DNA sequence: TGCGCCAGCAGCTTGGTGGGGGCTTTGACTGGGCTAGGAGCTTTCTTT. Translated: CASSLVGALTGLGAFF.

This clonotype was seen at least ten times. The V and J genes are TRBV5-1 and TRBJ2-2; no reliable D call. The germline gives CDR1 SGHRS, CDR2 YFSETQ. V lost 4 bases, J lost 3 bases, and 10 bases lay in between. The CDR3 contains 14 residues. DNA for the CDR3: TGCGCCAGCAGCGCGATAGGGCACACCGGGGAGCTGTTTTTT. Its translation is CASSAIGHTGELFF. Using reference TRBV5-1 and TRBJ2-2 for the parts outside the CDR3, the full variable domain is KAGVTQTPRYLIKTRGQQVTLSCSPISGHRSVSWYQQTPGQGLQFLFEYFSETQRNKGNFPGRFSGRQFSNSRSEMNVSTLELGDSALYLCASSAIGHTGELFFGEGSRLTVL.

The sample holds a few counts of this clonotype. The gene calls are TRBV5-1 and TRBJ1-2; 7 bases map to TRBD1. The J segment lost 9 bases and the V segment lost 0 bases, leaving 5 bases of the junction unmatched. The CDR3 loop spans 13 amino acids. Germline lookup yields CDR1 SGHRS and CDR2 YFSETQ. CDR3 sequence: CASSLETGTRYTF. DNA for the CDR3: TGCGCCAGCAGCTTGGAGACAGGGACGCGCTACACCTTC.

This clonotype occurred many times. The chain links TRBV6-2 or TRBV6-3 to TRBJ1-4; 7 bases line up with TRBD1. Germline V CDR1 and CDR2: MNHEY, SVGEGT. V trimming: 6 bases; J trimming: 7 bases; junction bases outside the gene matches: 8. This CDR3 contains 14 residues. CDR3 protein: CASSYGQEGEKLFF. CDR3 nucleotides: TGTGCCAGCAGCTACGGACAGGAGGGTGAAAAACTGTTTTTT.

This clonotype was observed at least ten times. The gene calls are TRBV20-1 and TRBJ2-7; the D call may be TRBD1 or TRBD2 (6 bases each). From germline, CDR1 is DFQATT and CDR2 SNEGSKA (reference sequence). The V gene lost 3 bases and the J gene lost 6 bases, with 12 bases spanning the gap. This CDR3 has 12 residues. CDR3 sequence: CSARAGGGEQYV. Written as DNA, the CDR3 is TGCAGTGCTAGGGCCGGGGGCGGCGAGCAGTACGTC.

The chain carries TRBV2 and TRBJ2-7, with D possibly TRBD2 on 7 matching bases. The V end was cut by 2 bases, the J end by 3 bases, with 14 bases between. The V gene's germline CDR1 is SNHLY and CDR2 FYNNEI. This CDR3 is built from 15 residues. CDR3 residues: CASSEWRGQHYEQYF. CDR3 DNA: TGTGCCAGCAGTGAATGGCGGGGGCAGCACTACGAGCAGTACTTC.

The chain joins TRBV4-1 to TRBJ2-5; D is uncertain. Trimming cost V 2 bases and J 0 bases, with 7 bases left between them. Looked up from germline, CDR1 is MGHRA and CDR2 is YSYEKL. The CDR3 loop spans 14 amino acids. DNA of the CDR3: TGCGCCAGCAGCCAACCTCCGTACCAAGAGACCCAGTACTTC. This gives the protein CASSQPPYQETQYF.

This clonotype was counted many times. The chain combines TRBV5-1 with TRBJ2-1; the match to TRBD1 covers 7 bases. The CDR3 runs 13 residues. The germline gives CDR1 SGHRS, CDR2 YFSETQ. V gave up 10 bases and J gave up 5 bases; unmatched junction bases: 9. The CDR3 region has the DNA TGCGCCGAGGAAAGACAGGGCAACAATGAGCAGTTCTTC. It translates to CAEERQGNNEQFF.

This clonotype occurred many times. This sequence joins TRBV15 and TRBJ2-5, with D possibly matching TRBD1 (6 bases). The CDR3 totals 13 residues. Trimming removed 5 bases from V and 2 bases from J, with 9 bases in between. The germline V gene encodes CDR1 LNHNV and CDR2 YYDKDF (reference sequence). The CDR3 DNA follows: TGTGCCACCAGCCAGGGACAACAAGAGACCCAGTACTTC. This codes for CATSQGQQETQYF.

This clonotype was counted a few times. This chain joins TRBV7-8 and TRBJ2-7; 11 bases are shared with TRBD1. The CDR3 contains 16 residues. Germline CDR1 is SGHVS and CDR2 is FQNEAQ. Unmatched junction bases numbered 14, after V lost 9 bases and J lost 4 bases. In nucleotides, the CDR3 is TGTGCCAGTACGCTCGCACGGGACAGGGGGGTTTACGAGCAGTACTTC. As protein: CASTLARDRGVYEQYF. Combining the CDR3 with reference TRBV7-8 and TRBJ2-7 gives the whole variable domain GAGVSQSPRYKVAKRGQDVALRCDPISGHVSLFWYQQALGQGPEFLTYFQNEAQLDKSGLPSDRFFAERPEGSVSTLKIQRTQQEDSAVYLCASTLARDRGVYEQYFGPGTRLTVT.

The chain links TRBV20-1 to TRBJ2-3; 14 nucleotides agree with TRBD2. The V gene end was trimmed by 6 bases and the J gene end by 2 bases; junction bases not matched to a gene: 10. CDR1 and CDR2 (germline): DFQATT, SNEGSKA (reference sequence). CDR3 size: 17 residues. The CDR3: CSARGLAGGSYTDTQYF. In DNA, the CDR3 is TGCAGTGCCCGTGGACTAGCGGGGGGATCATACACAGATACGCAGTATTTT.

This clonotype has a count of ten or more. The V gene is TRBV3-1, the J gene TRBJ2-2; D unresolved. V lost 4 bases, J lost 4 bases, and 13 bases lay in between. The CDR3 extends over 15 amino acids. Looked up from germline, CDR1 is LGHDT and CDR2 is YNNKEL (reference sequence). CDR3 sequence (DNA): TGTGCCAGCAGCCCGAAGATGAGCGTCACCGGGGAGCTGTTTTTT. This gives the protein CASSPKMSVTGELFF.